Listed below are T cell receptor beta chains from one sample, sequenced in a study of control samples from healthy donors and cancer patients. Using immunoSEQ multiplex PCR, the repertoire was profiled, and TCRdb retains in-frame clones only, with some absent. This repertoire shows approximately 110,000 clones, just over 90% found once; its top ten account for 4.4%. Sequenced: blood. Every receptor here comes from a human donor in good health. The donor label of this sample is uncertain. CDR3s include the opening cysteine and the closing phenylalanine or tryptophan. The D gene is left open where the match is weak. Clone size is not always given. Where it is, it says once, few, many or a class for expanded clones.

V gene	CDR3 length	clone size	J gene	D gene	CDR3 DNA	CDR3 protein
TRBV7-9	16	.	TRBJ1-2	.	TGTGCCAGCAGCCCCGGCAGTTCGGGGAGGACATATGGCTACACCTTC	CASSPGSSGRTYGYTF
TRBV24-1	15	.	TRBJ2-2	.	TGTGCCACCAGTGATCCCAGACAGAACACCGGGGAGCTGTTTTTT	CATSDPRQNTGELFF
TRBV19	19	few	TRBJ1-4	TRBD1	TGTGCCAGTAGTTCAGCCCTGGGACAGGGGGCGAGGAGCGATGAAAAACTGTTTTTT	CASSSALGQGARSDEKLFF
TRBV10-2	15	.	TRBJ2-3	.	TGCGCCAGCAGGAGGTATAGGGGACTCACAGATACGCAGTATTTT	CASRRYRGLTDTQYF
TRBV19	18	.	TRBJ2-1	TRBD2	TGTGCCAGTAGTATATCGGCTAGCGGGGGGAGCTCCTACAATGAGCAGTTCTTC	CASSISASGGSSYNEQFF
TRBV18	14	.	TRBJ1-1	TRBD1	TGTGCCAGCTCACCAGCGACAGGGGGCACTGAAGCTTTCTTT	CASSPATGGTEAFF
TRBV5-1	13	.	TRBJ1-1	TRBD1	TGCGCCACCAGGGGGGTGTCAAACACTGAAGCTTTCTTT	CATRGVSNTEAFF
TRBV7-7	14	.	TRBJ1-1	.	TGTGCCAGCAGCCCGGGACTGACGAACACTGAAGCTTTCTTT	CASSPGLTNTEAFF
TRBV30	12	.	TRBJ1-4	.	TGTGCCTCGACAGCGGTGTCGGAAAAACTGTTTTTT	CASTAVSEKLFF
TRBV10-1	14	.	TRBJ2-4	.	TGCGCCAGCAGTGAGAAGTCGGCGCTGAACATTCAGTACTTC	CASSEKSALNIQYF
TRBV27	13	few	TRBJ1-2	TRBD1	TGTGCCAGCAGGTCGGAGGGGGCGCTGGGCTACACCTTC	CASRSEGALGYTF
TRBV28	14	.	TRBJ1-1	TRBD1	TGTGCCAGCAGTTTGGGACAGGGACACACTGAAGCTTTCTTT	CASSLGQGHTEAFF
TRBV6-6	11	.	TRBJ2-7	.	TGTGCCAGCAGTTATTTTAACGAGCAGTACTTC	CASSYFNEQYF
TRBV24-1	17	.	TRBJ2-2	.	TGTGCCACCAGAGGACAGGGAGGGATAGGAGACCCCGGGGAGCTGTTTTTT	CATRGQGGIGDPGELFF
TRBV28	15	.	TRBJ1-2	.	TGTGCCAGCCTAGGGACGGATCCTCCCAACTATGGCTACACCTTC	CASLGTDPPNYGYTF
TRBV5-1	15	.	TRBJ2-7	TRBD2	TGCGCCAGCAGCCCCGAGGTAGCGGGGTTCTACGAGCAGTACTTC	CASSPEVAGFYEQYF
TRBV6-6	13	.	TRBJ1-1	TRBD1	TGTGCCAGCAGTATGGACAGGGACACTGAAGCTTTCTTT	CASSMDRDTEAFF
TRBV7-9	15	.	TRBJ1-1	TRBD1	TGTGCCAGCAGCTTAGGGGACAGGGCGGCCCGATGGGCTTTCTTT	CASSLGDRAARWAFF
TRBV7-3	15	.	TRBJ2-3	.	TGTGCCAGCAGCACAGGGCCCCCGGGGGAAGATACGCAGTATTTT	CASSTGPPGEDTQYF
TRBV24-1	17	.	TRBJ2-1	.	TGTGCCACCAGTGATTTAACGTCGCCGAAGGGAGACAATGAGCAGTTCTTC	CATSDLTSPKGDNEQFF
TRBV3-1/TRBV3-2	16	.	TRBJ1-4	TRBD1	TGTGCCAGCAGCGATAACAGGGGCTGGGCTAATGAAAAACTGTTTTTT	CASSDNRGWANEKLFF
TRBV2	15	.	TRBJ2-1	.	TGTGCCAGCAGTGGAGGGTACAGGATGGGAAGCAAGCAGTTCTTC	CASSGGYRMGSKQFF
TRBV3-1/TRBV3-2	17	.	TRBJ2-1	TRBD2	TGTGCCAGCAGCCCCGGACTAGCGGGGGGGGTAACGGGTGAGCAGTTCTTC	CASSPGLAGGVTGEQFF
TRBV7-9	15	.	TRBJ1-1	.	TGTGCCAGCAGCTTACAGGGGAGGGGAAACACTGAAGCTTTCTTT	CASSLQGRGNTEAFF
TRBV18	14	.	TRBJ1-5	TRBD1	TGTGCCAGCTCAACGCGGGACAGCCATCAGCCCCAGCATTTT	CASSTRDSHQPQHF
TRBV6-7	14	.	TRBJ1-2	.	TGTGCCTCCCGTCAAAGGGGCGGCCTCTATGGCTACACCTTC	CASRQRGGLYGYTF
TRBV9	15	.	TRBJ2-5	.	TGTGCCAGCAGCGTAGTGCTCGGCAGACAAGAGACCCAGTACTTC	CASSVVLGRQETQYF
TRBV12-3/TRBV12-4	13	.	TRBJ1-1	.	TGTGCCAGCAGTTTACTAGAGAACACTGAAGCTTTCTTT	CASSLLENTEAFF
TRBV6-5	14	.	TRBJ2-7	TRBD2	TGTGCCAGCAGGGAGCGGGGGGGCTCTTACGAGCAGTACTTC	CASRERGGSYEQYF
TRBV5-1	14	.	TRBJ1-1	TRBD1	TGCGCCAGCAGCTCGACAGGGTTGAACACTGAAGCTTTCTTT	CASSSTGLNTEAFF
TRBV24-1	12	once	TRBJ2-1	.	TGTGCCACCAGTGATTTCAACAATGAGCAGTTCTTC	CATSDFNNEQFF
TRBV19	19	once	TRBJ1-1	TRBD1	TGTGCCAGTAGTGGAGCCGTCGAGGGACAGCAATTTAAAAGGGCTGAAGCTTTCTTT	CASSGAVEGQQFKRAEAFF
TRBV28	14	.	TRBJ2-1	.	TGTGCCAGCAACCTGAATGCTGGGTACAATGAGCAGTTCTTC	CASNLNAGYNEQFF
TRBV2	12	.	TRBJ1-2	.	TGTGCCAGCAGCTGGCTAGGGTCTGGCTACACCTTC	CASSWLGSGYTF
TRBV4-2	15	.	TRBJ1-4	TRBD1	TGTGCCAGCAGCGAGGGACAGACCTTTAATGAAAAACTGTTTTTT	CASSEGQTFNEKLFF
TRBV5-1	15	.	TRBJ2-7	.	TGCGCCAGCAGCTTGGGGGAAGGGACCCCTAGTCGGCAGTACTTC	CASSLGEGTPSRQYF
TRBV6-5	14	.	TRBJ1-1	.	TGTGCCAGCAGTTACTCGATGGAGAACACTGAAGCTTTCTTT	CASSYSMENTEAFF
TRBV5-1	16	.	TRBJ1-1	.	TGCGCCAGCAGCTTAGGTATCGGGGAGATGAACACTGAAGCTTTCTTT	CASSLGIGEMNTEAFF
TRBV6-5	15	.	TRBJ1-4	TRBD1	TGTGCCAGCAATACAGGGGATGGGACTAATGAAAAACTGTTTTTT	CASNTGDGTNEKLFF
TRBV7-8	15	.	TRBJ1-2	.	TGTGCCAGCAGCTTAGCTGGGTCCCACGTTGATGGCTACACCTTC	CASSLAGSHVDGYTF
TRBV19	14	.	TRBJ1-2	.	TGTGCCAGTAGTATGGCGGGACAAGGCTATGGCTACACCTTC	CASSMAGQGYGYTF
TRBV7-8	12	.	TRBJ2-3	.	TGTGCCAGCAGTTTATTGCGAGATACGCAGTATTTT	CASSLLRDTQYF
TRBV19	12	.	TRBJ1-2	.	TGTGCCAGTCGACAGACAGGCGGGATATACACCTTC	CASRQTGGIYTF
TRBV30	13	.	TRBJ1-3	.	TGTGCCTGGACCCCGGGGCAGGGAGACACCATATATTTT	CAWTPGQGDTIYF
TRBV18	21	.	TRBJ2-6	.	TGTGCCAGCTCACGGTGGGGACTTGTCGTGTGGGGACCCTCCGGGGCCAACGTCCTGACTTTC	CASSRWGLVVWGPSGANVLTF
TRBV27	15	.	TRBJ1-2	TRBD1	TGTGCCAGCAGTTCCGGACAGGGTATGGGCTATGGCTACACCTTC	CASSSGQGMGYGYTF
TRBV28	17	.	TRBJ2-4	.	TGTGCCAGCAGCCCTTATGGGGGGCTCTTTTATCGGGGCATTCAGTACTTC	CASSPYGGLFYRGIQYF
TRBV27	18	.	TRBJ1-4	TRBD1	TGTGCCAGCAGTTTGACAGGGCCCACCTCTGCAACTAATGAAAAACTGTTTTTT	CASSLTGPTSATNEKLFF
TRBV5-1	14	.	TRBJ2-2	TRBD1	TGCGCCAGCGCACCGGGACAGACAACCGGGGAGCTGTTTTTT	CASAPGQTTGELFF
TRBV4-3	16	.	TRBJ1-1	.	TGCGCCAGCAGCCTCACTGCGGACCCTTTGGACACTGAAGCTTTCTTT	CASSLTADPLDTEAFF
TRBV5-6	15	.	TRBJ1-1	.	TGTGCCAGCAGCTCCCAAGGCGGGCTGAACACTGAAGCTTTCTTT	CASSSQGGLNTEAFF
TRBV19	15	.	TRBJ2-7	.	TGTGCCAGTAGTATAGGGCCAGGGGCCCACTACGAGCAGTACTTC	CASSIGPGAHYEQYF
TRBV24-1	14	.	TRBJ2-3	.	TGTGCCACCAGTGATCCCCGGGGTGAGGATACGCAGTATTTT	CATSDPRGEDTQYF